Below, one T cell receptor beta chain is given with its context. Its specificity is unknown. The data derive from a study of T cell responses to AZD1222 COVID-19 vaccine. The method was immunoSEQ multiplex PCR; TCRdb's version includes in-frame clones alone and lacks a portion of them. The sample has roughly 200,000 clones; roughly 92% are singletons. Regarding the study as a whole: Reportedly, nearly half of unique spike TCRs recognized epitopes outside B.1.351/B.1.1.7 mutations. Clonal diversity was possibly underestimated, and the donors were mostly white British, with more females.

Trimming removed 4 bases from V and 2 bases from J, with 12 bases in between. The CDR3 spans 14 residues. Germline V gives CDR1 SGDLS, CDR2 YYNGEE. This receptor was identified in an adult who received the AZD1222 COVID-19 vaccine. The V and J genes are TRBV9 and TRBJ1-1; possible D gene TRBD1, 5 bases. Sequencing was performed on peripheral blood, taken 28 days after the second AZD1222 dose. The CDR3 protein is CASSPGGGNTEAFF. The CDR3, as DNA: TGTGCCAGCAGCCCTGGGGGAGGCAACACTGAAGCTTTCTTT.